The text below deals with one T cell receptor (beta chain). The sample originates from a study of shared clonotypes between healthy human individuals. Clones were sequenced by immunoSEQ multiplex PCR, and TCRdb holds only the in-frame ones, with some missing. The profile covers some 2.1 million clones, with 85% to 95% appearing a single time and around 0.13% taken by the ten largest. Per germline, CDR1 SGHVS and CDR2 FNYEAQ. There are 18 residues in the CDR3. Germline trimming cut 5 bases from V and 6 bases from J; bases unmatched to any gene: 14. Material: naive CD4+ T cells sorted from blood. Subset in this sample: CD45RA+ positively selected. V and J are TRBV7-6 and TRBJ2-7; TRBD2 matches 15 bases. The source is a man between 18 and 29 years old in good health. CDR3 DNA: TGTGCCAGCAGCCCGGGACTAGCGGGAGGAGGCTACTTCGGCGAGCAGTACTTC. It translates to CASSPGLAGGGYFGEQYF.